Each of the 9 T cell receptor beta chains below was sequenced from the same sample in a study of CD8+ T cells in alopecia areata. Documented treatment: oral pan-JAK inhibitor, 5-10 mg twice daily. RNA extraction and reverse transcription yielded cDNA as sequencing template. Libraries were prepared by immunoSEQ multiplex PCR; TCRdb keeps only in-frame clonotypes and omits some of them. Of 180,000 or so clones detected, approximately 53% appear once; the ten largest clones hold 9.5% to 14%. The sequencing used CD8+ T cells sorted from blood, collected at week 24, from a patient treated with tofacitinib. Receptors originate from a human donor with alopecia areata.

This clone occurred a few times. The chain combines TRBV27 with TRBJ2-7; D possibly matches TRBD1 or TRBD2 (6 bases each). This CDR3 region has 13 residues. The germline gives CDR1 MNHEY, CDR2 SMNVEV (reference sequence). The ends were cut back, 7 bases at V and 0 bases at J, with 10 bases in the middle. The CDR3 loop reads CASTRGLSYEQYF. CDR3 bases: TGTGCCAGCACTCGGGGGCTCTCCTACGAGCAGTACTTC.

This chain connects TRBV14 to TRBJ2-7; 7 positions match TRBD2. Germline V gives CDR1 SGHDN, CDR2 FVKESK. The CDR3 totals 12 residues. Trimming removed 6 bases from V and 3 bases from J; junction bases left unmatched: 2. The CDR3 DNA is TGTGCCAGCAGTGGACTAGACTACGAGCAGTACTTC. This sequence encodes CASSGLDYEQYF.

The chain joins TRBV4-3 to TRBJ2-5, with 11 bases matching TRBD2. The CDR3 extends over 16 amino acids. With V trimmed by 4 bases and J by 3 bases, 7 bases remained unmatched. Germline-derived CDR1 and CDR2 are LGHNA and YSLEER. CDR3: CASSPSSGGTKETQYF. In DNA form, the CDR3 reads TGCGCCAGCAGCCCATCTAGCGGGGGGACGAAAGAGACCCAGTACTTC.

This rearrangement joins TRBV5-1 to TRBJ2-1; 7 bases map to TRBD2. Trimming at V came to 1 base and at J to 4 bases, leaving 2 bases not matched to a gene. The CDR3 sequence is 14 residues long. The V gene's germline CDR1 is SGHRS and CDR2 YFSETQ. In DNA form, the CDR3 reads TGCGCCAGCAGCTTGACGGGACTATACAATGAGCAGTTCTTC. Translated: CASSLTGLYNEQFF.

The rearrangement joins TRBV19 to TRBJ1-2; tentatively, D is TRBD1 (6 bases). Germline V CDR1 and CDR2: LNHDA, SQIVND (reference sequence). V was shortened by 3 bases and J by 4 bases, with 12 bases between the two germline ends. This CDR3 region has 14 residues. The CDR3 DNA follows: TGTGCCAGTAGTATCCCACAGGGAACCTATGGCTACACCTTC. This encodes CASSIPQGTYGYTF.

This rearrangement joins TRBV15 to TRBJ2-5, with 7 nucleotides matching TRBD2. The CDR3 contains 14 residues. V was pared by 3 bases and J by 7 bases, with 8 bases of the junction left unmatched. The germline V gene has CDR1 LNHNV and CDR2 YYDKDF (reference sequence). Written as DNA, the CDR3 is TGTGCCACCAGCAGCCCAACTAGCGAGGGGACCCAGTACTTC. It translates to CATSSPTSEGTQYF.

CDR3 bases: TGCGCCAGCAGCCCGGGACAGGGGGTCTACGAGCAGTACTTC. It specifies CASSPGQGVYEQYF. V usage is TRBV5-1 and J usage is TRBJ2-7; TRBD1 agrees at 11 bases. The CDR3 sequence is 14 residues long. Germline V CDR1 and CDR2: SGHRS, YFSETQ. J was trimmed by 3 bases and V by 4 bases; bases with no gene match: 3.

This chain connects TRBV14 to TRBJ1-2, with D possibly matching TRBD1 (5 bases). Trimming left V 2 bases short and J 2 bases short, with 12 bases between. Germline V gene sequence: CDR1 SGHDN, CDR2 FVKESK. The CDR3 totals 15 residues. The CDR3 region has the DNA TGTGCCAGCAGCCAATATGGGGGAGCCAACTATGGCTACACCTTC. It translates to CASSQYGGANYGYTF.

Only a few counts were recorded for this clone. In DNA, the CDR3 is TGTGCCAGCAGTTATAACAGGGGGCAAGCGGACGAGCAGTACTTC. Protein product: CASSYNRGQADEQYF. V usage is TRBV2 and J usage is TRBJ2-7, with 9 bases that match TRBD1. J gave up 5 bases and V 5 bases, and 10 bases lay outside the gene matches. The CDR3 totals 15 residues. Germline V gene data show CDR1 as SNHLY and CDR2 as FYNNEI.